The 25 T cell receptor beta chains presented below share a single source sample, sequenced in a study of human thymus T cells. The thymus tissue came from resections taken during corrective heart surgery. Only in-frame clones appear in the TCRdb table, and some are missing; sequencing was by immunoSEQ multiplex PCR. The sample shows some 120,000 clones, more than 90% of them seen only once. What was sequenced was thymus tissue. The source is a boy in the first two years of life with a congenital heart defect but otherwise immunologically healthy.

The chain carries TRBV4-3 and TRBJ1-2; weak D call: TRBD1 (6 bases). The CDR3 spans 14 residues. Per germline, CDR1 LGHNA and CDR2 YSLEER. V was trimmed by 5 bases and J by 2 bases, leaving 12 bases between them. Here the CDR3 reads CASSSKTGNYGYTF. CDR3 DNA sequence: TGCGCCAGCAGCAGCAAAACAGGGAACTATGGCTACACCTTC.

V usage is TRBV6-5 and J usage is TRBJ1-2; tentatively, D is TRBD1 (5 bases). The germline V gene has CDR1 MNHEY and CDR2 SVGAGI. The length of the CDR3 is 16 residues. V was clipped by 0 bases and J by 6 bases, with 17 bases between them. The CDR3 DNA reads as TGTGCCAGCAGTTACTCCCCGTTGGGCGTAGGGGATGGCTACACCTTC. It translates to CASSYSPLGVGDGYTF.

The rearrangement links TRBV19 to TRBJ2-2; D remains unclear. Trimming removed 1 base at V and 7 bases at J, with 4 bases between. The CDR3 is made up of 12 amino acids. Germline CDR1 and CDR2: LNHDA and SQIVND (reference sequence). CDR3 sequence reads: CASSIAGGELFF. The CDR3 DNA reads as TGTGCCAGTAGTATAGCAGGCGGGGAGCTGTTTTTT.

The chain has TRBV10-3 and TRBJ1-1; 9 bases are shared with TRBD1. The CDR3 extends over 19 amino acids. Trimming at V came to 0 bases and at J to 1 base, leaving 12 bases not matched to a gene. Germline CDR1 ENHRY, CDR2 SYGVKD. CDR3 nucleotide sequence: TGTGCCATCAGTGAGTCGAACAGGGACAGGGAAGTAAGGAACACTGAAGCTTTCTTT. This gives the protein CAISESNRDREVRNTEAFF.

This sequence joins TRBV6-6 and TRBJ1-6; 8 bases match TRBD1. CDR3 size: 14 residues. With 5 bases clipped from V and 8 bases from J, the junction kept 5 bases outside the gene matches. Germline CDR1 reads MNHNY; CDR2 reads SVGAGI (reference sequence). CDR3 protein: CASSPTGVDSPLHF. The CDR3 region has the DNA TGTGCCAGCAGTCCGACAGGGGTTGATTCACCCCTCCACTTT.

This clone was seen just once. The chain is built from TRBV4-3 and TRBJ1-2; D is unclear. The length of the CDR3 is 13 residues. CDR1 is LGHNA and CDR2 is YSLEER in the germline V gene. V was shortened by 6 bases and J by 4 bases, with 12 bases between the two germline ends. The CDR3, as DNA: TGCGCCAGCAGGGCAAAGGCAGGCTATGGCTACACCTTC. Encoded protein: CASRAKAGYGYTF.

The CDR3 DNA follows: TGTGCCAGCAGTGCACGACAGGATGGGTCTACATGGCAGTACTTC. Its translation: CASSARQDGSTWQYF. J is TRBJ2-7 and V is TRBV2, with D possibly TRBD1 on 6 matching bases. Trimming cost V 4 bases and J 9 bases, with 22 bases left between them. Germline V gene data show CDR1 as SNHLY and CDR2 as FYNNEI. This CDR3 is built from 15 residues.

V usage is TRBV28 and J usage is TRBJ1-4, with a possible D match to TRBD1 (5 bases). Deletions cut 3 bases from V and 8 bases from J, with 10 bases between. The V gene's germline CDR1 is MDHEN and CDR2 SYDVKM. The CDR3 covers 13 residues. Here the CDR3 reads CASSFRGSEKLFF. For the CDR3, the DNA is TGTGCCAGCAGTTTCCGGGGGAGCGAAAAACTGTTTTTT.

The genes are TRBV16 and TRBJ2-7; D is unclear. The CDR3 is 13 amino acids. The ends were cut back, 4 bases at V and 5 bases at J, with 12 bases in the middle. Germline CDR1 reads KGHSY; CDR2 reads FQNENV. CDR3 amino acids: CASSRDRPNEQYF. CDR3 in DNA: TGTGCCAGCAGCCGCGATAGACCAAACGAGCAGTACTTC.

The CDR3: CASSLDQGRGKEQYF. In DNA, the CDR3 is TGTGCCAGCAGCTTAGATCAGGGCAGGGGGAAAGAGCAGTACTTC. The chain carries TRBV7-2 and TRBJ2-7; 7 nucleotides line up with TRBD1. The germline V gene has CDR1 SGHTA and CDR2 FQGNSA. This CDR3 contains 15 residues. After removal of 1 base from V and 7 bases from J, the junction contained 10 bases not matched to a gene.

CDR3 in amino acids: CASSPELAVPGANVLTF. The CDR3, as DNA: TGTGCCAGCAGCCCTGAACTAGCAGTCCCTGGGGCCAACGTCCTGACTTTC. This chain links TRBV11-3 with TRBJ2-6; perhaps TRBD2 as D (6 bases). The ends were cut back, 5 bases at V and 2 bases at J, with 16 bases in the middle. This CDR3 is 17 amino acids long. The germline gives CDR1 SGHNT, CDR2 YENEEA.

The chain uses TRBV29-1 and TRBJ2-4; 10 nucleotides match TRBD1. The V gene's germline CDR1 is SQVTM and CDR2 ANQGSEA. The CDR3 is 17 residues long. Germline trimming cut 6 bases from V and 0 bases from J; bases unmatched to any gene: 11. The CDR3 DNA is TGCAGCGTCGTGGGACAGGGGCTAAGGGAAGCCAAAAACATTCAGTACTTC. This encodes CSVVGQGLREAKNIQYF.

CDR3 bases: TGCGCCAGCAGCCAAGTCCGTGGGCCTCTTGAAGCTTTCTTT. Amino acid sequence: CASSQVRGPLEAFF. The rearrangement links TRBV4-3 to TRBJ1-1, with D uncertain. Per the germline V gene, CDR1 is LGHNA and CDR2 is YSLEER. The CDR3 contains 14 residues. Trimming shortened V by 1 base and J by 7 bases, and 13 bases separated the two germline ends.

The chain couples TRBV6-1 to TRBJ1-5, with D unresolved. Per the germline V gene, CDR1 is MNHNS and CDR2 is SASEGT. V gave up 8 bases and J gave up 5 bases, with 13 bases separating them. CDR3 length equals 13 residues. This CDR3 is CASVKGRDQPQHF. CDR3 sequence (DNA): TGTGCCAGCGTTAAGGGTAGAGATCAGCCCCAGCATTTT.

This chain connects TRBV14 to TRBJ2-7; 8 bases fit TRBD2. This CDR3 contains 15 residues. The V segment lost 1 base and the J segment 2 bases; nucleotides outside the gene matches: 4. CDR1 is SGHDN and CDR2 is FVKESK in the germline V gene. CDR3 DNA sequence: TGTGCCAGCAGCCAAGTTACTAGCGGAACCTACGAGCAGTACTTC. It yields the protein CASSQVTSGTYEQYF.

The CDR3 loop is CASSRNSEAFF. The DNA of the CDR3 is TGCGCCAGCAGCAGGAATTCTGAAGCTTTCTTT. This sequence joins TRBV4-1 and TRBJ1-1; D remains unclear. The ends were cut back, 5 bases at V and 6 bases at J, with 7 bases in the middle. The CDR3 is 11 amino acids. Per the germline V gene, CDR1 is MGHRA and CDR2 is YSYEKL.

CDR3 residues: CASPGTHTDTQYF. In DNA form, the CDR3 reads TGTGCCAGCCCCGGGACACACACAGATACGCAGTATTTT. The V call is TRBV7-2, the J call TRBJ2-3; the D gene is possibly TRBD1 (6 bases). The CDR3 spans 13 residues. CDR1 and CDR2 from the germline V gene are SGHTA and FQGNSA. The V end was cut by 8 bases, the J end by 2 bases, with 11 bases between.

The J gene is TRBJ1-2, the V gene TRBV5-1; D not resolved. Germline CDR1 reads SGHRS; CDR2 reads YFSETQ. This CDR3 comprises 13 residues. V dropped 2 bases and J dropped 6 bases, with 11 bases sitting between them. As DNA, the CDR3 is TGCGCCAGCAGCTTAGAACCCCCTCATGGCTACACCTTC. Translation gives CASSLEPPHGYTF.

This clone has only one observation. DNA of the CDR3: TGCGCCAGCAGCCCCTGGGACAGGGTCGGCACTGAAGCTTTCTTT. Encoded protein: CASSPWDRVGTEAFF. The chain couples TRBV4-1 to TRBJ1-1; TRBD1 matches 9 bases. This CDR3 is built from 15 residues. From germline, CDR1 is MGHRA and CDR2 YSYEKL. V dropped 4 bases and J dropped 4; count of bases not matched to a gene: 7.

The V call is TRBV27, the J call TRBJ1-1; D may be TRBD1 (5 bases). V was clipped by 0 bases and J by 0 bases, with 8 bases between them. There are 15 residues in the CDR3. The germline V gene encodes CDR1 MNHEY and CDR2 SMNVEV (reference sequence). The CDR3 here is CASSLSGGMNTEAFF. DNA for the CDR3: TGTGCCAGCAGTTTATCGGGGGGAATGAACACTGAAGCTTTCTTT.

V gene TRBV30 combines with J gene TRBJ2-1; perhaps TRBD1 as D (6 bases). CDR3 length equals 15 residues. Trimming stripped 4 bases from V and 8 bases from J, with 21 bases between. The V gene's germline CDR1 is GTSNPN and CDR2 SVGIG (reference sequence). The CDR3 DNA is TGTGCCTGGAAGTTAACAGGGAGCAGGATGGATGAGCAGTTCTTC. It is translated as CAWKLTGSRMDEQFF. The whole variable domain, filled in from reference TRBV30 and TRBJ2-1, reads SQTIHQWPATLVQPVGSPLSLECTVEGTSNPNLYWYRQAAGRGLQLLFYSVGIGQISSEVPQNLSASRPQDRQFILSSKKLLLSDSGFYLCAWKLTGSRMDEQFFGPGTRLTVL.

This chain joins TRBV6-5 and TRBJ2-1; no clear D. The CDR3 contains 15 residues. Germline V gives CDR1 MNHEY, CDR2 SVGAGI. V was trimmed by 0 bases and J by 1 base, leaving 7 bases between them. DNA for the CDR3: TGTGCCAGCAGTTACTCGATCGCATCCTACAATGAGCAGTTCTTC. It encodes CASSYSIASYNEQFF.

The chain recombines TRBV7-2 with TRBJ1-2, with TRBD1 matching 9 bases. Germline trimming cut 2 bases from V and 5 bases from J; bases unmatched to any gene: 6. The germline gives CDR1 SGHTA, CDR2 FQGNSA. There are 15 residues in the CDR3. CDR3 coding DNA: TGTGCCAGCAGCTTACGGACAGGGGAGGGGTATGGCTACACCTTC. This sequence encodes CASSLRTGEGYGYTF.

The chain combines TRBV28 with TRBJ1-3, with a weak D call TRBD1 (5 bases). CDR1 and CDR2 from the germline V gene are MDHEN and SYDVKM. The CDR3 covers 18 residues. V was pared by 2 bases and J by 0 bases, with 17 bases between. CDR3 sequence: CASSLPGRDTYSGNTIYF. Here the CDR3 DNA reads TGTGCCAGCAGTTTACCGGGGCGCGACACCTACTCTGGAAACACCATATATTTT.

The J gene is TRBJ1-5, the V gene TRBV7-7; TRBD1 is a possible D gene (6 bases). V was trimmed by 4 bases and J by 1 base, leaving 11 bases between them. From germline, CDR1 is SSHAT and CDR2 FNYEAQ (reference sequence). The CDR3 consists of 15 residues. The CDR3 sequence: CASSSRTASNQPQHF. The CDR3 DNA is TGTGCCAGCAGCTCCAGGACAGCGAGCAATCAGCCCCAGCATTTT.